A single sample is the source of the 25 T cell receptor beta chains below, sequenced in a study of CD8+ T cells in alopecia areata. The sequencing template was cDNA reverse transcribed from extracted RNA. TCRdb's copy holds only in-frame clones and misses some; the assay was immunoSEQ multiplex PCR. The data contain roughly 150,000 clones, approximately 60% of them singletons. Sequences were obtained from CD8+ T cells sorted from blood. Every receptor here comes from a human donor in good health.

The chain has TRBV25-1 and TRBJ2-1, with 9 bases identical to TRBD2. Losses at the gene ends were 2 bases for V and 6 bases for J; bases not matched to a gene: 5. CDR3 length: 15 amino acids. CDR1 and CDR2 (germline): MGHDK, SYGVNS. CDR3 protein: CASSELASGANEQFF. The CDR3 DNA reads as TGTGCCAGCAGTGAACTGGCTAGCGGGGCCAATGAGCAGTTCTTC.

The CDR3 sequence: CASHDFYEQYF. DNA for the CDR3: TGTGCCAGCCATGATTTCTACGAGCAGTACTTC. This chain joins TRBV25-1 and TRBJ2-7; D is unclear. The CDR3 extends over 11 amino acids. Trimming removed 8 bases from V and 3 bases from J, with 8 bases in between. CDR1 and CDR2 from the germline V gene are MGHDK and SYGVNS.

The chain has TRBV6-5 and TRBJ2-3; maybe TRBD2 (6 bases). The CDR3 has 14 amino acids. Germline V gene sequence: CDR1 MNHEY, CDR2 SVGAGI. V gave up 6 bases and J gave up 4 bases, with 14 bases separating them. This CDR3 reads CASSYGREADTQYF. CDR3 DNA sequence: TGTGCCAGCAGCTACGGGAGAGAGGCAGATACGCAGTATTTT.

The V and J genes are TRBV2 and TRBJ2-2; 11 nucleotides line up with TRBD2. This CDR3 is built from 15 residues. The J segment lost 5 bases and the V segment lost 6 bases, leaving 5 bases of the junction unmatched. Germline V gives CDR1 SNHLY, CDR2 FYNNEI. The CDR3, as DNA: TGTGCCAGCAGGACTAGCGGGATCAGGACCGGGGAGCTGTTTTTT. This translates into CASRTSGIRTGELFF.

J is TRBJ2-1 and V is TRBV9, with TRBD2 matching over 8 bases. This CDR3 comprises 15 residues. J gave up 5 bases and V 0 bases, and 4 bases lay outside the gene matches. The germline V gene has CDR1 SGDLS and CDR2 YYNGEE. CDR3 region: CASSVGPGGNNEQFF. CDR3 DNA: TGTGCCAGCAGCGTAGGGCCGGGAGGGAACAATGAGCAGTTCTTC.

This clone was detected a few times. The CDR3 nucleotides read TGCGCCAGCAGCTTGGCCGGGGAGGATACGCAGTATTTT. Its protein product is CASSLAGEDTQYF. The chain is built from TRBV5-1 and TRBJ2-3; tentatively, D is TRBD2 (5 bases). Trimming stripped 0 bases from V and 6 bases from J, with 8 bases between. CDR3 length equals 13 residues. Germline V CDR1 and CDR2: SGHRS, YFSETQ.

The chain is built from TRBV4-1 and TRBJ2-3; 11 nucleotides agree with TRBD2. Trimming took 4 bases from V and 0 from J; bases not matched to a gene: 9. The CDR3 sequence is 18 residues long. Looked up from germline, CDR1 is MGHRA and CDR2 is YSYEKL. CDR3 in DNA: TGCGCCAGCAGCCTAGAGCCGACTAGCGGGGCAAGCACAGATACGCAGTATTTT. This encodes CASSLEPTSGASTDTQYF.

The V call is TRBV27, the J call TRBJ2-7; D is uncertain. CDR1 and CDR2 from the germline V gene are MNHEY and SMNVEV (reference sequence). Trimming stripped 3 bases from V and 6 bases from J, with 6 bases between. The CDR3 consists of 11 residues. Written as DNA, the CDR3 is TGTGCCAGCAGTTTTTTAGGCGAGCAGTACTTC. Translated, it gives CASSFLGEQYF.

This clone has only a few counts. The chain is built from TRBV27 and TRBJ1-6; no clear D gene. Germline assignment: CDR1 MNHEY and CDR2 SMNVEV (reference sequence). CDR3 length equals 12 residues. Deletions cut 11 bases from V and 7 bases from J, with 12 bases between. In DNA form, the CDR3 reads TGTGCCGCGCGGACCGCCAATTCACCCCTCCACTTT. It codes for CAARTANSPLHF.

This clone was counted a few times. This chain links TRBV29-1 with TRBJ2-1; the D call may be TRBD1 or TRBD2 (6 bases each). Germline V gene lookup returns CDR1 SQVTM and CDR2 ANQGSEA. CDR3 size: 16 residues. V shed 0 bases and J shed 6 bases, with 18 bases lying between them. The CDR3 region is CSVEDPVKQGGNEQFF. CDR3 sequence (DNA): TGCAGCGTTGAAGATCCGGTAAAACAGGGAGGCAATGAGCAGTTCTTC.

This clone was recorded a few times. This chain uses TRBV29-1 with TRBJ1-2; D gene uncertain. The CDR3 runs 11 residues. Germline loops: CDR1 SQVTM, CDR2 ANQGSEA. V was clipped by 4 bases and J by 7 bases, with 10 bases between them. CDR3 in amino acids: CSVVVRGGYTF. CDR3 bases: TGCAGCGTTGTGGTCCGTGGTGGCTACACCTTC.

The chain joins TRBV6-6 to TRBJ2-1, with 7 nucleotides matching TRBD2. Germline-derived CDR1 and CDR2 are MNHNY and SVGAGI (reference sequence). Trimming took 10 bases from V and 10 from J; bases not matched to a gene: 19. CDR3 length equals 15 residues. In DNA, the CDR3 is TGTGCCATCTCCTTTAGGCGGGAGCCGCCCAGGGAGCAGTTCTTC. Encoded protein: CAISFRREPPREQFF.

The chain recombines TRBV9 with TRBJ2-1; D is unresolved. This CDR3 has 13 amino acids. V dropped 4 bases and J dropped 5 bases, with 10 bases sitting between them. Germline V lookup: CDR1 SGDLS, CDR2 YYNGEE. CDR3 coding DNA: TGTGCCAGCAGCCACACAGAGAACAATGAGCAGTTCTTC. This codes for CASSHTENNEQFF.

The chain links TRBV5-1 to TRBJ1-2; D remains ambiguous. V shed 2 bases and J shed 1 base, with 12 bases lying between them. The length of the CDR3 is 15 residues. Per germline, CDR1 SGHRS and CDR2 YFSETQ. In DNA form, the CDR3 reads TGCGCCAGCAGCTTCCTGGCGGTCGGTAACTATGGCTACACCTTC. This sequence encodes CASSFLAVGNYGYTF.

The rearrangement joins TRBV4-1 to TRBJ2-1, with 11 bases lining up with TRBD2. The CDR3 is 17 residues long. The V gene's germline CDR1 is MGHRA and CDR2 YSYEKL. V shed 1 base, J shed 3 bases, and the junction held 5 bases outside the gene matches. The CDR3 sequence is CASSQVSGTSGYNEQFF. DNA for the CDR3: TGCGCCAGCAGCCAAGTTTCCGGGACTAGCGGCTACAATGAGCAGTTCTTC.

The chain couples TRBV14 to TRBJ2-1; 8 positions agree with TRBD1. The CDR3 is 15 amino acids. Germline V gene sequence: CDR1 SGHDN, CDR2 FVKESK. V shed 4 bases, J shed 6 bases, and the junction held 8 bases outside the gene matches. The CDR3 DNA follows: TGTGCCAGCAGCCTCGGGACAGGAAAGTCCAATGAGCAGTTCTTC. It encodes CASSLGTGKSNEQFF.

The chain recombines TRBV27 with TRBJ2-2, with D perhaps matching TRBD2 (7 bases). CDR1 and CDR2 from the germline V gene are MNHEY and SMNVEV (reference sequence). V was trimmed by 8 bases and J by 0 bases, leaving 22 bases between them. The CDR3 is 18 amino acids. CDR3 sequence reads: CASANLGGGSANTGELFF. CDR3 bases: TGTGCCAGCGCAAACTTAGGGGGGGGCAGTGCGAACACCGGGGAGCTGTTTTTT.

V gene TRBV6-5 combines with J gene TRBJ2-7; 10 bases map to TRBD1. From germline, CDR1 is MNHEY and CDR2 SVGAGI. The CDR3 contains 14 residues. J lost 4 bases, V lost 2 bases, and 2 bases had no gene match. The CDR3 DNA sequence: TGTGCCAGCAGTTACGACAGGGGGCTTTACGAGCAGTACTTC. This translates into CASSYDRGLYEQYF.

The chain links TRBV6-6 to TRBJ2-1; 7 bases line up with TRBD2. The CDR3 has 16 amino acids. V shed 0 bases and J 4 bases; nucleotides not matched to a gene: 6. CDR1 is MNHNY, CDR2 SVGAGI, per germline (reference sequence). The CDR3 sequence is CASSYSQASGYNEQFF. The CDR3 DNA follows: TGTGCCAGCAGTTACTCTCAGGCTAGCGGTTACAATGAGCAGTTCTTC.

This sequence joins TRBV5-4 and TRBJ1-2; the D is unclear. The ends were cut back, 0 bases at V and 3 bases at J, with 6 bases in the middle. Germline CDR1 reads SGHNT; CDR2 reads YYREEE (reference sequence). This CDR3 is 13 amino acids long. CDR3 DNA: TGTGCCAGCAGCTTGGCAAAATACTATGGCTACACCTTC. The encoded protein is CASSLAKYYGYTF.

The chain recombines TRBV5-1 with TRBJ2-7; tentatively, D is TRBD1 or TRBD2 (5 bases each). Deletions cut 5 bases from V and 3 bases from J, with 15 bases between. Germline V gene data show CDR1 as SGHRS and CDR2 as YFSETQ. This CDR3 is 14 amino acids long. DNA of the CDR3: TGCGCCAGCAGAGAAACCGGGACCGTCTACGAGCAGTACTTC. Encoded protein: CASRETGTVYEQYF.

This clone came up a few times. The CDR3 DNA is TGTGCCAGCACCTACCCCCGTGCCAATGAGCAGTTCTTC. It codes for CASTYPRANEQFF. V gene TRBV7-9 combines with J gene TRBJ2-1; D not certain. The CDR3 loop spans 13 amino acids. Germline CDR1 SEHNR, CDR2 FQNEAQ (reference sequence). V was shortened by 7 bases and J by 6 bases, with 13 bases between the two germline ends.

This clone was seen just once. CDR3: CASSRVVATAYQETQYF. The DNA of the CDR3 is TGTGCCAGCTCACGCGTTGTCGCCACAGCGTACCAAGAGACCCAGTACTTC. The rearrangement uses TRBV18 and TRBJ2-5; D call uncertain. The CDR3 is made up of 17 amino acids. Trimming took 4 bases from V and 0 from J, leaving 18 bases between them. Germline V gene data show CDR1 as KGHSH and CDR2 as LQKENI.

The table lists this clone with a few counts. The rearrangement uses TRBV13 and TRBJ2-2; D is undetermined. The CDR3 runs to 16 residues. Germline V gene lookup returns CDR1 PRHDT and CDR2 FYEKMQ (reference sequence). The V and J ends lost 0 bases and 6 bases respectively, with 14 bases between them. The CDR3 spells CASSLGAIIKSGELFF. The CDR3 region has the DNA TGTGCCAGCAGCTTAGGGGCCATCATAAAATCCGGGGAGCTGTTTTTT.

The sample holds a few counts of this clone. The chain joins TRBV27 to TRBJ1-4; D is possibly TRBD1 (6 bases). Germline values: CDR1 MNHEY, CDR2 SMNVEV (reference sequence). V was clipped by 6 bases and J by 0 bases, with 14 bases between them. CDR3 length: 16 amino acids. This chain's CDR3 is CASSTHRAATNEKLFF. Written as DNA, the CDR3 is TGTGCCAGCAGCACTCACAGGGCCGCAACTAATGAAAAACTGTTTTTT. The complete variable domain, with remaining parts taken from reference TRBV27 and TRBJ1-4, reads EAQVTQNPRYLITVTGKKLTVTCSQNMNHEYMSWYRQDPGLGLRQIYYSMNVEVTDKGDVPEGYKVSRKEKRNFPLILESPSPNQTSLYFCASSTHRAATNEKLFFGSGTQLSVL.